This T cell receptor beta chain came from a study of blood T cell repertoires in COVID-19. Study-wide context: Both acute and convalescent COVID-19 samples were obtained from the United States, Italy and Spain. T cells, B-cell-depleted T cells, or PBMCs provided the cDNA or gDNA that served as material.

In the original analysis: How many nucleated cells were present was estimated from reference gene primer amplification. The table came from immunoSEQ multiplex PCR; TCRdb's copy has only in-frame clones and leaves some out. V, J and clone size are taken as reported in that table, and D and trimming were inferred from the DNA itself. Of 250,000 to 350,000 clones listed, about 88% are singletons. CDR1 and CDR2 from the germline V gene are SGHRS and YFSETQ. The CDR3 runs 15 residues. The trim removed 3 bases at V and 3 bases at J, leaving 6 bases unmatched. Followed longitudinally, the Seattle patients had been enrolled during active infection.

Source material: peripheral blood. The V call is TRBV5-1, the J call TRBJ1-1; 9 bases are a match to TRBD1. The TCR originated in a human donor with COVID-19, enrolled during active disease. The donor label of this sample is uncertain. Here the CDR3 reads CASSSRQGVDTEAFF. In DNA, the CDR3 is TGCGCCAGCAGCTCCCGACAGGGGGTGGACACTGAAGCTTTCTTT.